Listed below are T cell receptor beta chains from one sample, sequenced in a study of T cells in tumors after PD-1 blockade. Here immunoSEQ multiplex PCR was the method, and the copy in TCRdb shows in-frame clones only, minus some. The sample carries a few thousand clones, 60% to 70% recorded once. The material was tumor tissue, obtained before anti-PD-1 treatment. The receptors come from a human donor with basal cell carcinoma. The conserved cysteine and the conserved F or W are not part of the CDR3 here. Size tells how often a clone was seen (once, few, many) or the class of an expanded clone, and some rows leave it out.

>TRBJ2-4|.|TRBV28
ASSPPGGDITTSQNIQY
>TRBJ2-1|.|TRBV10-2
ASKSGTSGSSYNEQF
>TRBJ2-7|few|TRBV3-1/TRBV3-2
ASSARTGTYEQY
>TRBJ1-2|.|TRBV29-1
SVTPGGNLGGYT
>TRBJ2-7|once|TRBV5-1
ASSLEVVTEQY
>TRBJ1-2|.|TRBV28
ASSLPAQGNYGYT
>TRBJ2-2|.|TRBV7-9
ASGGAQVDTGELF
>TRBJ1-1|large|TRBV15
ATSRDRGGDGAF
>TRBJ2-1|.|TRBV7-9
ASSVPGRSSNEQF
>TRBJ2-3|few|TRBV6-5
ASITGTGGTDTQY
>TRBJ1-5|.|TRBV28
ASRTGARQGNQPQH
>TRBJ2-3|.|TRBV30
AWSWTSEDTQY
>TRBJ1-2|.|TRBV29-1
SVSVSYGYT
>TRBJ1-6|.|TRBV15
ATSGRGHDNSPLH
>TRBJ2-1|.|TRBV4-1
ASSQGGVYPGLPFNEQF
>TRBJ2-1|.|TRBV5-5
ASSPGPSSYNEQF
>TRBJ1-1|.|TRBV6-6
ASSYSGPGNTEAF
>TRBJ2-1|.|TRBV7-9
ASSLDGFGNEQF
>TRBJ1-2|.|TRBV29-1
SVEDRGSYGYT
>TRBJ2-1|.|TRBV7-3
ASSLDSGGHNEQF
>TRBJ2-1|.|TRBV24-1
ATSEGDRVLDEQF
>TRBJ1-2|.|TRBV4-3
VSSHLGDSYYGYT
>TRBJ2-1|.|TRBV6-1
ASSDRTSWHEQF
>TRBJ1-4|.|TRBV7-2
ASSQQPGQFNEKLF
>TRBJ2-3|.|TRBV5-1
ASRPGVVVGDADTQY
>TRBJ2-7|.|TRBV19
ASSIGTSAYEQY
>TRBJ2-7|few|TRBV7-9
ASSLAWDKSYEQY
>TRBJ2-6|.|TRBV2
ASSQQGRGANVLT
>TRBJ2-4|.|TRBV2
ASRESGGAKNIQY
>TRBJ2-1|few|TRBV6-1
ASRRDDANEQF
>TRBJ1-2|.|TRBV5-6
ASNAYEFLHGYT
>TRBJ2-7|.|TRBV5-6
ASSLVSGRRRNEQY